These 19 T cell receptor beta chains were sequenced from one sample in a study of blood T cell repertoires in COVID-19. Libraries were prepared by immunoSEQ multiplex PCR; TCRdb keeps only in-frame clonotypes and omits some of them. Of 370,000 or so clones detected, roughly 77% appear once; the ten largest clones hold around 1.1%. Sequences were obtained from peripheral blood. The receptor source for this set is a human donor with acute or convalescent COVID-19. The donor label of this sample is uncertain.

The chain is built from TRBV6-2 or TRBV6-3 and TRBJ1-5; D is undetermined. The CDR3 is made up of 11 amino acids. Between the trimmed V and J ends, which lost 5 bases and 9 bases, there was a span of 8 bases. Germline V gene lookup returns CDR1 MNHEY and CDR2 SVGEGT. The CDR3 sequence is CASSSPGPQHF. CDR3 coding DNA: TGTGCCAGCAGTAGCCCAGGGCCCCAGCATTTT.

The rearrangement links TRBV30 to TRBJ2-1, with a weak D call TRBD2 (5 bases). The germline gives CDR1 GTSNPN, CDR2 SVGIG (reference sequence). This CDR3 is built from 14 residues. Trimming removed 8 bases at V and 9 bases at J, with 23 bases between. CDR3: CALTLVVATAEQFF. The CDR3 DNA reads TGTGCCCTTACCCTGGTTGTAGCGACGGCTGAGCAGTTCTTC.

As regards this clone: At the DNA level, this CDR3 is encoded by other sequences in the same sample as well. The chain couples TRBV9 to TRBJ1-2; D gene ambiguous. This CDR3 spans 14 amino acids. The V end was cut by 4 bases, the J end by 0 bases, with 10 bases between. Germline V CDR1 and CDR2: SGDLS, YYNGEE. In DNA, the CDR3 is TGTGCCAGCAGCCCAGTCGGGGCTAACTATGGCTACACCTTC. Translation: CASSPVGANYGYTF.

In this sample, this clone turned up once. CDR3 in DNA: TGTGCCAGCAGATTTCCGGACAGGGGGTTCCTCAATGAGCAGTTCTTC. Encoded protein: CASRFPDRGFLNEQFF. The chain employs TRBV28 and TRBJ2-1, with TRBD1 matching 10 bases. Trimming removed 6 bases from V and 6 bases from J; junction bases left unmatched: 11. CDR1 and CDR2 from the germline V gene are MDHEN and SYDVKM. CDR3 length: 16 residues. Using reference TRBV28 and TRBJ2-1 for the parts outside the CDR3, the full variable domain is DVKVTQSSRYLVKRTGEKVFLECVQDMDHENMFWYRQDPGLGLRLIYFSYDVKMKEKGDIPEGYSVSREKKERFSLILESASTNQTSMYLCASRFPDRGFLNEQFFGPGTRLTVL.

This clone showed up just once. V is TRBV3-1 (or the pseudogene TRBV3-2) and J is TRBJ1-1; TRBD1 is a possible D gene (5 bases). The ends were cut back, 6 bases at V and 1 base at J, with 9 bases in the middle. The CDR3 consists of 13 residues. In germline, CDR1 is LGHDT, CDR2 YNNKEL (reference sequence). CDR3 nucleotides: TGTGCCAGCAGTAAGGGGCCGAACACTGAAGCTTTCTTT. Amino acid sequence: CASSKGPNTEAFF.

V gene TRBV29-1 combines with J gene TRBJ2-2; 10 nucleotides match TRBD1. The CDR3 loop spans 15 amino acids. Looked up from germline, CDR1 is SQVTM and CDR2 is ANQGSEA. The junction had 4 bases not matched to a gene; V was cut back by 6 bases and J by 0 bases. The DNA for the CDR3 is TGCAGCGTCCGCGGACAGGGGGCGAACACCGGGGAGCTGTTTTTT. It is translated as CSVRGQGANTGELFF.

V gene TRBV10-3 combines with J gene TRBJ1-5; 7 nucleotides align to TRBD1. CDR3 length equals 13 residues. With 10 bases clipped from V and 0 bases from J, the junction kept 3 bases outside the gene matches. Germline assignment: CDR1 ENHRY and CDR2 SYGVKD. Here the CDR3 reads CATGTDSNQPQHF. Written as DNA, the CDR3 is TGTGCCACAGGGACAGATAGCAATCAGCCCCAGCATTTT.

The chain is built from TRBV29-1 and TRBJ1-2; D ambiguous. From germline, CDR1 is SQVTM and CDR2 ANQGSEA. CDR3 size: 9 residues. V gave up 4 bases and J gave up 7 bases, with 4 bases separating them. The CDR3 here is CSVGAGYTF. Written as DNA, the CDR3 is TGCAGCGTTGGGGCTGGCTACACCTTC.

The chain has TRBV7-2 and TRBJ2-1, with a tentative D call TRBD1 (5 bases). The ends were cut back, 2 bases at V and 3 bases at J, with 8 bases in the middle. This CDR3 region has 14 residues. Per germline, CDR1 SGHTA and CDR2 FQGNSA. CDR3 region: CASSLRQNYNEQFF. Written as DNA, the CDR3 is TGTGCCAGCAGCTTAAGACAGAACTACAATGAGCAGTTCTTC.

The V call is TRBV27, the J call TRBJ1-2, with a tentative D call TRBD1 (6 bases). CDR1 and CDR2 (germline): MNHEY, SMNVEV (reference sequence). The V end lost 5 bases, the J end lost 5 bases, and 6 bases lay between the germline ends. The CDR3 loop spans 11 amino acids. The CDR3 bases are TGTGCCAGCAGTGGACAGTATGGCTACACCTTC. This sequence encodes CASSGQYGYTF.

This clone has a single count. The rearrangement links TRBV6-5 to TRBJ2-5; D may be TRBD1 (6 bases). V lost 9 bases to trimming and J lost 4 bases, with 21 bases between them. CDR1 and CDR2 from the germline V gene are MNHEY and SVGAGI. The CDR3 has 15 residues. CDR3 bases: TGTGCCAGTTATTCGACAGGTACCTTAGGAGAGACCCAGTACTTC. Its protein is CASYSTGTLGETQYF.

Of note for this clone: Distinct nucleotide sequences in the sample also encode this CDR3. The CDR3 sequence is CAWRGQGLGQPQHF. The CDR3 coding sequence is TGTGCCTGGAGGGGGCAGGGGCTCGGTCAGCCCCAGCATTTT. The rearrangement joins TRBV30 to TRBJ1-5; D is possibly TRBD1 (6 bases). Germline V gives CDR1 GTSNPN, CDR2 SVGIG (reference sequence). The CDR3 covers 14 residues. The V gene lost 3 bases and the J gene lost 6 bases, with 15 bases spanning the gap.

This clone has more than one count but fewer than ten. This rearrangement joins TRBV5-1 to TRBJ2-1; TRBD2 might be the D (6 bases). Germline lookup yields CDR1 SGHRS and CDR2 YFSETQ. With 6 bases removed from V and 5 bases from J, the gap between germline ends came to 12 bases. This CDR3 contains 13 residues. In nucleotides, the CDR3 is TGCGCCAGCATAGGCCTAGCGAACAATGAGCAGTTCTTC. Translation: CASIGLANNEQFF.

This chain uses TRBV4-1 with TRBJ2-5; TRBD2 might be the D (5 bases). Germline-derived CDR1 and CDR2 are MGHRA and YSYEKL. The V and J ends lost 2 bases and 5 bases respectively, with 12 bases between them. This CDR3 is built from 14 residues. The DNA for the CDR3 is TGCGCCAGCAGCCAAACCATACTAGGGGAGACCCAGTACTTC. Protein product: CASSQTILGETQYF.

The chain employs TRBV6-5 and TRBJ2-2, with 8 nucleotides matching TRBD2. After removal of 8 bases from V and 6 bases from J, the junction contained 8 bases not matched to a gene. This CDR3 comprises 14 residues. The germline gives CDR1 MNHEY, CDR2 SVGAGI. This chain's CDR3 is CASRRAGVSGELFF. In DNA, the CDR3 is TGTGCCAGCCGGCGAGCGGGAGTTTCCGGGGAGCTGTTTTTT.

The rearrangement joins TRBV30 to TRBJ2-7; tentative D call: TRBD1 (7 bases). Trimming pared 3 bases from V and 4 bases from J, leaving 19 bases between. Germline-derived CDR1 and CDR2 are GTSNPN and SVGIG (reference sequence). This CDR3 has 15 residues. CDR3 in DNA: TGTGCCTGGAGAGCGCCCAGGGGGGCCGGGTACGAGCAGTACTTC. Protein: CAWRAPRGAGYEQYF.

This clone was detected only a few times. The chain is built from TRBV6-5 and TRBJ2-7; possible D gene TRBD1, 6 bases. Between the trimmed V and J ends, which lost 6 bases and 1 base, there was a span of 13 bases. The CDR3 covers 14 residues. CDR1 and CDR2 from the germline V gene are MNHEY and SVGAGI. CDR3 amino acids: CASSSPDRSYEQYF. Written as DNA, the CDR3 is TGTGCCAGCAGCTCCCCGGACAGATCCTACGAGCAGTACTTC.

The chain has TRBV6-5 and TRBJ2-5; TRBD2 aligns across 13 bases. The CDR3 length is 15 residues. The germline V gene encodes CDR1 MNHEY and CDR2 SVGAGI. The trim removed 6 bases at V and 5 bases at J, leaving 6 bases unmatched. This CDR3 is CASRAGLAGAETQYF. The CDR3 coding sequence is TGTGCCAGCAGGGCTGGACTAGCGGGGGCGGAGACCCAGTACTTC.

In DNA, the CDR3 is TGCGCCAGCAGCTTGGAGTGGCTGAACACTGAAGCTTTCTTT. Residues: CASSLEWLNTEAFF. The V gene is TRBV5-1, the J gene TRBJ1-1, with no clear D. V was clipped by 0 bases and J by 0 bases, with 6 bases between them. This CDR3 contains 14 residues. CDR1 SGHRS and CDR2 YFSETQ come from the germline V gene.